This entry lists 6 T cell receptor beta chains sequenced from one sample in a study of T cell repertoires in cytomegalovirus infection. Their cognate antigens are unknown. TCRdb used MiXCR to reprocess the reads, holding one entry per CDR3 protein. The data contain about 770,000 distinct CDR3 sequences, 25% to 35% of them seen just once; the ten biggest clones take up 10% to 15%. The material sequenced was cultured CD8+ T cells from PBMCs, taken from culture after CMV antigen stimulation. Source of these receptors: a human donor in good health (CMV status not recorded). Some clones in this sample may be carry-over from other donors' samples.

The chain has TRBV5-8 and TRBJ2-2; 12 bases match TRBD1. The CDR3 has 15 residues. Germline-derived CDR1 and CDR2 are SGHTS and YDEGEE. The V gene end was trimmed by 4 bases and the J gene end by 8 bases; junction bases not matched to a gene: 6. CDR3 bases: TGTGCCAGCAGCCTCCGGGACAGGGGGCTTGGGGAGCTGTTTTTT. Its protein is CASSLRDRGLGELFF. The entire variable domain, with the rest obtained from reference TRBV5-8 and TRBJ2-2, is as follows: EAGVTQSPTHLIKTRGQQATLRCSPISGHTSVYWYQQALGLGLQFLLWYDEGEERNRGNFPPRFSGRQFPNYSSELNVNALELEDSALYLCASSLRDRGLGELFFGEGSRLTVL.

This clonotype was counted at least ten times. This chain connects TRBV19 to TRBJ2-3, with D possibly TRBD1 on 7 matching bases. The V gene's germline CDR1 is LNHDA and CDR2 SQIVND (reference sequence). V was pared by 6 bases and J by 2 bases, with 9 bases between. This CDR3 contains 13 residues. The CDR3 region has the DNA TGTGCCAGTAGGGAGGGGGCCACAGATACGCAGTATTTT. It translates to CASREGATDTQYF.

The CDR3 reads CASSSSGTGDEKLFF. DNA of the CDR3: TGTGCCAGCAGCAGTTCCGGGACAGGGGATGAAAAACTGTTTTTT. The chain combines TRBV12-3 or TRBV12-4 with TRBJ1-4, with 10 bases matching TRBD1. V lost 6 bases, J lost 6 bases, and 7 bases stayed unmatched. The CDR3 covers 15 residues.

The V gene is TRBV10-1, the J gene TRBJ2-3; D is undetermined. This CDR3 is 13 amino acids long. V dropped 7 bases and J dropped 6 bases, with 14 bases sitting between them. In germline, CDR1 is WNHNN, CDR2 SYGVQD (reference sequence). The CDR3 coding sequence is TGCGCCAGCAACCCTGCTTTCACGGATACGCAGTATTTT. Encoded protein: CASNPAFTDTQYF.

The V gene is TRBV4-3, the J gene TRBJ2-3; TRBD2 aligns across 10 bases. The CDR3 length is 16 residues. V was pared by 3 bases and J by 4 bases, with 7 bases of the junction left unmatched. Germline values: CDR1 LGHNA, CDR2 YSLEER. DNA for the CDR3: TGCGCCAGCAGCCAGTCGAGCGGGGGGGCCGCAGATACGCAGTATTTT. Protein sequence: CASSQSSGGAADTQYF.

The rearrangement joins TRBV19 to TRBJ2-1; D remains ambiguous. Trimming shortened V by 5 bases and J by 0 bases, and 11 bases separated the two germline ends. CDR1 is LNHDA, CDR2 SQIVND, per germline (reference sequence). The CDR3 covers 15 residues. This chain's CDR3 is CASSPLLSSYNEQFF. The DNA of the CDR3 is TGTGCCAGTAGTCCTTTACTGAGCTCCTACAATGAGCAGTTCTTC.